The 25 T cell receptor beta chains below were found in one sample sequenced in a study of blood T cell repertoires in COVID-19. TCRdb keeps only in-frame clones here, not all; method: immunoSEQ multiplex PCR. Here the sample spans under 250,000 clones, roughly 82% being singletons. The source material was peripheral blood. The receptors were gathered from a woman in her thirties or forties with acute or convalescent COVID-19.

The rearrangement joins TRBV7-2 to TRBJ2-1; 12 bases align to TRBD2. CDR1 and CDR2 (germline): SGHTA, FQGNSA. This CDR3 comprises 16 residues. The junction had 12 bases not matched to a gene; V was cut back by 5 bases and J by 10 bases. The CDR3 coding sequence is TGTGCCAGCAGCCGTCCGGGACTAGCGGGCCAAAGAGAGCAGTTCTTC. The encoded protein is CASSRPGLAGQREQFF.

As regards this clone: A junction boundary mismatches the germline segment, possibly from a read error. The chain joins TRBV4-1 to TRBJ1-4, with 7 positions matching TRBD1. From germline, CDR1 is MGHRA and CDR2 YSYEKL. This CDR3 region has 15 residues. Here the CDR3 reads CASSQVQTGRRKTVF. CDR3 nucleotides: TGCGCCAGCAGCCAAGTACAGACAGGGAGGAGAAAAACTGTTTTT.

V is TRBV3-1 (or the pseudogene TRBV3-2) and J is TRBJ2-7; unclear D gene. Germline V gene lookup returns CDR1 LGHDT and CDR2 YNNKEL (reference sequence). With 0 bases removed from V and 6 bases from J, the gap between germline ends came to 6 bases. The CDR3 loop spans 12 amino acids. In DNA form, the CDR3 reads TGTGCCAGCAGCCAAGATCACGGCGAGCAGTACTTC. Protein sequence: CASSQDHGEQYF.

The genes are TRBV5-8 and TRBJ1-2, with 7 bases identical to TRBD1. Germline assignment: CDR1 SGHTS and CDR2 YDEGEE. The CDR3 runs to 15 residues. The trim removed 2 bases at V and 4 bases at J, leaving 8 bases unmatched. The CDR3 region has the DNA TGTGCCAGCAGCTTCGGACAGGAGGGTGTCTATGGCTACACCTTC. This codes for CASSFGQEGVYGYTF.

The rearrangement uses TRBV18 and TRBJ2-3; D perhaps matches TRBD2 (6 bases). The CDR3 runs to 13 residues. Germline CDR1 KGHSH, CDR2 LQKENI. The V and J ends lost 4 bases and 4 bases respectively, with 9 bases between them. CDR3 coding DNA: TGTGCCAGCTCACAGGGAGGCCCAGATACGCAGTATTTT. This encodes CASSQGGPDTQYF.

This chain connects TRBV10-2 to TRBJ2-1, with a tentative D call TRBD2 (6 bases). Germline assignment: CDR1 WSHSY and CDR2 SAAADI. V lost 0 bases, J lost 6 bases, and 18 bases lay in between. This CDR3 is 17 amino acids long. DNA for the CDR3: TGCGCCAGCAGTGAGTCTACCTGGGGACTCACCCCCAATGAGCAGTTCTTC. Translating it yields CASSESTWGLTPNEQFF.

The chain combines TRBV27 with TRBJ2-6; D possibly corresponds to TRBD1 (7 bases). Germline V gives CDR1 MNHEY, CDR2 SMNVEV (reference sequence). The germline V and J ends were trimmed by 5 bases and 1 base, with 9 bases remaining between them. The CDR3 contains 15 residues. CDR3 residues: CASSQGGSGANVLTF. The CDR3 region has the DNA TGTGCCAGCAGTCAGGGGGGATCTGGGGCCAACGTCCTGACTTTC.

This chain connects TRBV2 to TRBJ2-3, with 9 bases matching TRBD2. The J segment lost 0 bases and the V segment lost 5 bases, leaving 6 bases of the junction unmatched. CDR3 length equals 16 residues. Germline CDR1 is SNHLY and CDR2 is FYNNEI. The CDR3 loop is CASSSPSGASTDTQYF. CDR3 bases: TGTGCCAGCAGTTCCCCTAGCGGGGCGAGCACAGATACGCAGTATTTT.

V gene TRBV7-7 combines with J gene TRBJ2-1, with D perhaps TRBD2 (6 bases). The V end was cut by 1 base, the J end by 9 bases, with 25 bases between. The CDR3 covers 18 residues. Germline lookup yields CDR1 SSHAT and CDR2 FNYEAQ (reference sequence). CDR3 nucleotide sequence: TGTGCCAGCAGCTTAGTATACTCCGGGACTTTCTTCCAGGGTGAGCAGTTCTTC. Protein sequence: CASSLVYSGTFFQGEQFF.

The CDR3 here is CASSVGSRGGRNEQFF. DNA for the CDR3: TGTGCCAGCAGCGTAGGATCCCGGGGGGGCCGGAATGAGCAGTTCTTC. The chain employs TRBV9 and TRBJ2-1; 8 bases map to TRBD2. This CDR3 is 16 amino acids long. With 0 bases clipped from V and 7 bases from J, the junction kept 9 bases outside the gene matches. Germline assignment: CDR1 SGDLS and CDR2 YYNGEE.

V gene TRBV4-1 combines with J gene TRBJ1-2; TRBD1 matches at 9 bases. The CDR3 loop spans 15 amino acids. V was pared by 4 bases and J by 2 bases, with 5 bases of the junction left unmatched. The germline CDR1 and CDR2 sequences are MGHRA and YSYEKL. The CDR3 coding sequence is TGCGCCAGCAGCCTCAGGACAGGGGACAACTATGGCTACACCTTC. Protein sequence: CASSLRTGDNYGYTF.

The chain recombines TRBV5-1 with TRBJ1-2; a weak D match, TRBD1 (5 bases). This CDR3 is built from 11 residues. Trimming stripped 2 bases from V and 8 bases from J, with 7 bases between. Germline V gives CDR1 SGHRS, CDR2 YFSETQ. Here the CDR3 DNA reads TGCGCCAGCAGCTTTGGGGCCGGCTACACCTTC. Translated, it gives CASSFGAGYTF.

The chain combines TRBV19 with TRBJ2-3; tentative D call: TRBD2 (6 bases). This CDR3 contains 17 residues. Trimming left V 5 bases short and J 3 bases short, with 21 bases between. CDR1 and CDR2 from the germline V gene are LNHDA and SQIVND (reference sequence). CDR3: CASSGVAERGFTDTQYF. The CDR3 nucleotides read TGTGCCAGTAGTGGTGTAGCGGAAAGAGGGTTTACAGATACGCAGTATTTT.

A single count supports this clone. The V and J genes are TRBV27 and TRBJ1-2, with D possibly matching TRBD1 (5 bases). Germline values: CDR1 MNHEY, CDR2 SMNVEV (reference sequence). CDR3 length: 13 amino acids. The V end was cut by 4 bases, the J end by 10 bases, with 16 bases between. CDR3 bases: TGTGCCAGCAGTTGGGGGGACGGAGGTGTCTACACCTTC. Translating it yields CASSWGDGGVYTF.

This clone was observed once. The V call is TRBV6-4, the J call TRBJ1-1; D might be TRBD1 (5 bases). From germline, CDR1 is MRHNA and CDR2 SNTAGT. The V end was cut by 5 bases, the J end by 6 bases, with 13 bases between. CDR3 length: 13 amino acids. Written as DNA, the CDR3 is TGTGCCAGCAGTCGAGTCAGGGAGGCTGAAGCTTTCTTT. Amino acid sequence: CASSRVREAEAFF.

The chain has TRBV19 and TRBJ1-1; D remains unclear. Germline CDR1 and CDR2: LNHDA and SQIVND (reference sequence). With 3 bases removed from V and 7 bases from J, the gap between germline ends came to 6 bases. This CDR3 is 11 amino acids long. The CDR3: CASSIRGEAFF. DNA of the CDR3: TGTGCCAGTAGTATCCGGGGTGAAGCTTTCTTT.

V is TRBV28 and J is TRBJ2-7; no reliable D call. The V and J ends lost 6 bases and 2 bases respectively, with 8 bases between them. CDR1 MDHEN and CDR2 SYDVKM come from the germline V gene. This CDR3 is built from 12 residues. CDR3 amino acids: CASRQSPYEQYF. The CDR3 bases are TGTGCCAGCAGACAGTCCCCCTACGAGCAGTACTTC.

The chain links TRBV5-6 to TRBJ2-3; 7 nucleotides agree with TRBD2. V shed 2 bases and J 5 bases; nucleotides not matched to a gene: 8. Germline V lookup: CDR1 SGHDT, CDR2 YYEEEE. This CDR3 has 15 amino acids. The CDR3 nucleotides are TGTGCCAGCAGCTTTGGGGGACTACCAGGAGATACGCAGTATTTT. Protein: CASSFGGLPGDTQYF.

V gene TRBV6-6 combines with J gene TRBJ1-6, with D possibly being TRBD1 (5 bases). V lost 0 bases to trimming and J lost 6 bases, with 12 bases between them. The CDR3 length is 16 residues. The germline CDR1 and CDR2 sequences are MNHNY and SVGAGI (reference sequence). The CDR3 protein is CASSYSMGGANSPLHF. The CDR3 coding sequence is TGTGCCAGCAGTTACTCGATGGGAGGGGCTAATTCACCCCTCCACTTT.

The V call is TRBV13, the J call TRBJ2-1; TRBD1 might be the D (5 bases). The CDR3 runs 15 residues. The V end lost 0 bases, the J end lost 0 bases, and 6 bases lay between the germline ends. Germline CDR1 reads PRHDT; CDR2 reads FYEKMQ (reference sequence). The CDR3 is CASSLGQGSYNEQFF. The CDR3 DNA sequence: TGTGCCAGCAGCTTAGGCCAGGGCTCCTACAATGAGCAGTTCTTC.

The rearrangement uses TRBV28 and TRBJ2-7; 9 positions agree with TRBD1. Per the germline V gene, CDR1 is MDHEN and CDR2 is SYDVKM. V was pared by 3 bases and J by 4 bases, with 16 bases of the junction left unmatched. The CDR3 has 18 residues. CDR3 sequence reads: CASSLGGQGVLRVYEQYF. The CDR3 DNA reads TGTGCCAGCAGTTTGGGGGGACAGGGTGTATTAAGGGTTTACGAGCAGTACTTC.

The CDR3 sequence is CASSQDGGGQYEQYF. The CDR3 DNA follows: TGCGCCAGCAGCCAAGATGGGGGGGGGCAGTATGAGCAGTACTTC. J is TRBJ2-7 and V is TRBV4-3; D might be TRBD2 (7 bases). In germline, CDR1 is LGHNA, CDR2 YSLEER. The CDR3 contains 15 residues. The germline V and J ends were trimmed by 0 bases and 7 bases, with 16 bases remaining between them.

The CDR3 coding sequence is TGTGCCAGCAGCGTTCGACAGGGCGGCACAGATACGCAGTATTTT. Its protein is CASSVRQGGTDTQYF. The rearrangement uses TRBV9 and TRBJ2-3, with 7 bases matching TRBD1. J was trimmed by 1 base and V by 2 bases; bases with no gene match: 4. The CDR3 runs 15 residues. CDR1 is SGDLS and CDR2 is YYNGEE in the germline V gene.

The V call is TRBV7-9, the J call TRBJ2-7; 9 bases match TRBD2. From germline, CDR1 is SEHNR and CDR2 FQNEAQ (reference sequence). The trim removed 6 bases at V and 4 bases at J, leaving 13 bases unmatched. The CDR3 spans 16 residues. The CDR3 loop reads CASSTTSGLTFYEQYF. DNA for the CDR3: TGTGCCAGCAGTACCACTAGCGGGTTAACGTTTTACGAGCAGTACTTC. Supplemented by reference TRBV7-9 and TRBJ2-7, the full variable domain reads DTGVSQNPRHKITKRGQNVTFRCDPISEHNRLYWYRQTLGQGPEFLTYFQNEAQLEKSRLLSDRFSAERPKGSFSTLEIQRTEQGDSAMYLCASSTTSGLTFYEQYFGPGTRLTVT.

V and J are TRBV19 and TRBJ1-4; D gene unclear. V was shortened by 7 bases and J by 4 bases, with 10 bases between the two germline ends. The CDR3 consists of 13 residues. Looked up from germline, CDR1 is LNHDA and CDR2 is SQIVND (reference sequence). The CDR3 loop is CASNGGFNEKLFF. Here the CDR3 DNA reads TGTGCCAGTAATGGAGGATTTAATGAAAAACTGTTTTTT. Using reference TRBV19 and TRBJ1-4 for the parts outside the CDR3, the full variable domain is DGGITQSPKYLFRKEGQNVTLSCEQNLNHDAMYWYRQDPGQGLRLIYYSQIVNDFQKGDIAEGYSVSREKKESFPLTVTSAQKNPTAFYLCASNGGFNEKLFFGSGTQLSVL.